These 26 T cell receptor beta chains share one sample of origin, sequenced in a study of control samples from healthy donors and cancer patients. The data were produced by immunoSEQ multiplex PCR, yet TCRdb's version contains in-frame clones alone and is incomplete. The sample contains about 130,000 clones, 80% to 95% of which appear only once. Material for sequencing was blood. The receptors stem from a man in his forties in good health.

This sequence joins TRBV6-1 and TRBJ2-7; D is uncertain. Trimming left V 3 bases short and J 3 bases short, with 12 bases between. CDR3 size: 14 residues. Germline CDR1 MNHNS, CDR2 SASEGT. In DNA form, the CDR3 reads TGTGCCAGCAGTGATCGGTTCTCCTTCTACGAGCAGTACTTC. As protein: CASSDRFSFYEQYF.

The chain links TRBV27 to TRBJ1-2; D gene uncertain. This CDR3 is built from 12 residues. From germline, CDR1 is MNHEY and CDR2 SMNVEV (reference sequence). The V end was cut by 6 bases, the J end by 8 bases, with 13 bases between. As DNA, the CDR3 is TGTGCCAGCAGGGACGGCCGGTGGGGCTACACCTTC. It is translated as CASRDGRWGYTF.

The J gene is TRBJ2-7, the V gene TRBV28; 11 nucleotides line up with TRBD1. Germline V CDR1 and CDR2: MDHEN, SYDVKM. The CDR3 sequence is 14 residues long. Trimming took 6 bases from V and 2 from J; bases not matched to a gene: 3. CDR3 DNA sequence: TGTGCCAGCAGATCGGGACAGGGGGCCTACGAGCAGTACTTC. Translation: CASRSGQGAYEQYF.

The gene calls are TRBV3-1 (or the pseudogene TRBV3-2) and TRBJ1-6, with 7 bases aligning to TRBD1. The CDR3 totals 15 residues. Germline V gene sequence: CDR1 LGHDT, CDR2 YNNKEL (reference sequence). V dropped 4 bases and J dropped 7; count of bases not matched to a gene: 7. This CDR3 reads CASSPMGQSNSPLHF. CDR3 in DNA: TGTGCCAGCAGCCCCATGGGACAGTCCAATTCACCCCTCCACTTT.

The CDR3 protein is CASSLGRGQTNEKLFF. CDR3 nucleotide sequence: TGTGCCAGCAGCTTAGGCAGGGGGCAAACTAATGAAAAACTGTTTTTT. The chain uses TRBV7-6 and TRBJ1-4; 8 bases fit TRBD1. Germline CDR1 is SGHVS and CDR2 is FNYEAQ. There are 16 residues in the CDR3. V lost 1 base, J lost 1 base, and 2 bases stayed unmatched.

The CDR3 is CASSDEDGALNTGELFF. The DNA of the CDR3 is TGTGCCAGCAGCGACGAGGATGGGGCCTTGAACACCGGGGAGCTGTTTTTT. This rearrangement joins TRBV11-2 to TRBJ2-2, with D tentatively TRBD1 (5 bases). The CDR3 length is 17 residues. With 5 bases removed from V and 1 base from J, the gap between germline ends came to 17 bases. From germline, CDR1 is SGHAT and CDR2 FQNNGV.

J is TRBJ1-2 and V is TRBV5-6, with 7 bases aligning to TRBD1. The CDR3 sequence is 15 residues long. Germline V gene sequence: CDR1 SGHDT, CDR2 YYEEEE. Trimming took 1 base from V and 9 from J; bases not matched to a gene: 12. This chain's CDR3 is CASSLRPGQSMSYTF. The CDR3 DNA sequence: TGTGCCAGCAGCTTGAGGCCGGGACAGTCTATGAGCTACACCTTC.

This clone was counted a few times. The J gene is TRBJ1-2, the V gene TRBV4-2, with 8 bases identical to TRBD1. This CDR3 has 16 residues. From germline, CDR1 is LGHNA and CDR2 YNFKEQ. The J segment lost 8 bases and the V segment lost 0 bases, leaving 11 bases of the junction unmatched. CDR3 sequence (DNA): TGTGCCAGCAGCCAAGATCTTTCCGGACAGGGCTTGGGCTACACCTTC. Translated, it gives CASSQDLSGQGLGYTF.

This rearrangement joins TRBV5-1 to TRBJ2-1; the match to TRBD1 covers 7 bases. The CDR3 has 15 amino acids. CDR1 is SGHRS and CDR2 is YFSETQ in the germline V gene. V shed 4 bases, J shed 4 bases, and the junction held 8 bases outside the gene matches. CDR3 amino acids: CASSPGQTAYNEQFF. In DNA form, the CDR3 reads TGCGCCAGCAGCCCGGGACAGACAGCATACAATGAGCAGTTCTTC.

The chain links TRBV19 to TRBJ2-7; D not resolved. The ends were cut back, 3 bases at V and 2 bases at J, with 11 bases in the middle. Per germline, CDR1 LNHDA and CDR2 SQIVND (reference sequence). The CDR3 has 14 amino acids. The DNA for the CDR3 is TGTGCCAGTAGTATCAAAGGCGGTACCTACGAGCAGTACTTC. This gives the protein CASSIKGGTYEQYF.

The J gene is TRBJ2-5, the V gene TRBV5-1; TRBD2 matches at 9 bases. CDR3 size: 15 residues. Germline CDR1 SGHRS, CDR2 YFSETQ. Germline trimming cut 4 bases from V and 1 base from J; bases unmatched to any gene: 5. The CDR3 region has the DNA TGCGCCAGCAGCCCGCGGGAGGGACGCCAAGAGACCCAGTACTTC. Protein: CASSPREGRQETQYF.

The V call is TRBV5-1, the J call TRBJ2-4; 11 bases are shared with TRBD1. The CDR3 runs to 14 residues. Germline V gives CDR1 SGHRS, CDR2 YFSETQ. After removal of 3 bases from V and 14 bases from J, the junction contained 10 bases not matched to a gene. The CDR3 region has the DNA TGCGCCAGCAGCTGGCCGGACAGGGGGCGTACGGAGTACTTC. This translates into CASSWPDRGRTEYF.

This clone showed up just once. The CDR3 DNA reads TGTGCCAGCAGCCCGGGCATGAACTCTGGAAACACCATATATTTT. Amino acids: CASSPGMNSGNTIYF. The chain couples TRBV9 to TRBJ1-3; D is unclear. V was clipped by 4 bases and J by 0 bases, with 11 bases between them. This CDR3 region has 15 residues. The V gene's germline CDR1 is SGDLS and CDR2 YYNGEE.

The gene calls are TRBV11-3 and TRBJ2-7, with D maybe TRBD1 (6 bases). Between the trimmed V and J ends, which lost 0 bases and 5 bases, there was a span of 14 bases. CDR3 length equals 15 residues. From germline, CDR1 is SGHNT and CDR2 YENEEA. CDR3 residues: CASSLDPGGYHEQYF. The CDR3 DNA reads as TGTGCCAGCAGCTTAGATCCTGGGGGCTACCACGAGCAGTACTTC.

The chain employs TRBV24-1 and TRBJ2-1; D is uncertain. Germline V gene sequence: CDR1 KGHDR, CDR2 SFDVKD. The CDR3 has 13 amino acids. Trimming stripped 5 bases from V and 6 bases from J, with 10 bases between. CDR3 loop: CATSGSVSNEQFF. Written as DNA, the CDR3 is TGTGCCACCAGTGGTTCCGTATCCAATGAGCAGTTCTTC.

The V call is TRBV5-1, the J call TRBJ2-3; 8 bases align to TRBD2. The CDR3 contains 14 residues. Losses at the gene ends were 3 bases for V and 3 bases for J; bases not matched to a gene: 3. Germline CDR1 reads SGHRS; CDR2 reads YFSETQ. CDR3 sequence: CASSWRLATDTQYF. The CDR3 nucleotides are TGCGCCAGCAGCTGGAGACTAGCGACAGATACGCAGTATTTT.

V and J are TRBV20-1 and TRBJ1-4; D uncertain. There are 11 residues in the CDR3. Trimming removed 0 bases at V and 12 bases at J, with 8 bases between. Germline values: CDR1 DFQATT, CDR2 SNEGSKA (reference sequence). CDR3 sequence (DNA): TGCAGTGCTAGAGATAGGGTGGAACTGTTTTTT. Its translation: CSARDRVELFF.

The CDR3 sequence is CASSPGDRDNQPQHF. CDR3 in DNA: TGTGCCAGCAGCCCGGGCGACCGAGATAATCAGCCCCAGCATTTT. The chain couples TRBV9 to TRBJ1-5; D remains unclear. Trimming took 4 bases from V and 4 from J, leaving 15 bases between them. CDR1 and CDR2 (germline): SGDLS, YYNGEE. The CDR3 length is 15 residues.

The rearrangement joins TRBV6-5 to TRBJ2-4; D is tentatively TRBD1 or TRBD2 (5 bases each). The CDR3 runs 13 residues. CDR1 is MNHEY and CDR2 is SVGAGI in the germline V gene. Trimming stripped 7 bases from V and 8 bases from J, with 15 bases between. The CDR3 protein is CASTPGHEDIQYF. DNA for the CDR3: TGTGCCAGCACTCCGGGGCACGAGGACATTCAGTACTTC.

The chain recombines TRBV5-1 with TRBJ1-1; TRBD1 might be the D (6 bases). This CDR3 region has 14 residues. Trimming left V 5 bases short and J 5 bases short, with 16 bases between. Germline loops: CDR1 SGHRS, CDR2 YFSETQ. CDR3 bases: TGCGCCAGCAGTACGGGTGGGGGCCGGACTGAAGCTTTCTTT. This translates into CASSTGGGRTEAFF.

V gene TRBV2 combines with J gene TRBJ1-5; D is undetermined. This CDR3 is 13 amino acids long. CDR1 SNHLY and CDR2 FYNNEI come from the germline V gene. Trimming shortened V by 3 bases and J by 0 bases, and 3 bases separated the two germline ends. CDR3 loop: CASSDYSNQPQHF. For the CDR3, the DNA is TGTGCCAGCAGTGATTATAGCAATCAGCCCCAGCATTTT.

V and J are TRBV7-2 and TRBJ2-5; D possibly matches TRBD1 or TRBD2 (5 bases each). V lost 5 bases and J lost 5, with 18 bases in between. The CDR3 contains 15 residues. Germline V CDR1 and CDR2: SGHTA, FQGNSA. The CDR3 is CASSPKGPGGETQYF. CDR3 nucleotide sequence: TGTGCCAGCAGCCCCAAGGGACCGGGTGGGGAGACCCAGTACTTC.

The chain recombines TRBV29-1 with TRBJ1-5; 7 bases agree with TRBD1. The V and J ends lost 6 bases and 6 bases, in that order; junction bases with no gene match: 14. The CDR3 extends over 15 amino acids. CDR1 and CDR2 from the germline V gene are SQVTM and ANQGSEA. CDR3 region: CSVTGGEGAGQPQHF. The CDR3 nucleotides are TGCAGCGTGACAGGTGGGGAGGGGGCTGGTCAGCCCCAGCATTTT.

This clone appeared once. The CDR3 coding sequence is TGTGCCAGCAGCCAAGAGCCGGAGTGGGAAAACGAGCAGTACTTC. Translation: CASSQEPEWENEQYF. The V call is TRBV3-1 (or the pseudogene TRBV3-2), the J call TRBJ2-7; D unresolved. The V end was cut by 0 bases, the J end by 5 bases, with 14 bases between. This CDR3 spans 15 amino acids. Germline V gene data show CDR1 as LGHDT and CDR2 as YNNKEL (reference sequence).

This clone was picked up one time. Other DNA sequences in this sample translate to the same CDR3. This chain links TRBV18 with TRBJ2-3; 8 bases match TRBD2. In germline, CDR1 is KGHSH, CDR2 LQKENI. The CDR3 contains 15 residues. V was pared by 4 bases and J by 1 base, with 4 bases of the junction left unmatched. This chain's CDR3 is CASSLAGGRTDTQYF. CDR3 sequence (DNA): TGTGCCAGCTCACTGGCGGGGGGCCGCACAGATACGCAGTATTTT.

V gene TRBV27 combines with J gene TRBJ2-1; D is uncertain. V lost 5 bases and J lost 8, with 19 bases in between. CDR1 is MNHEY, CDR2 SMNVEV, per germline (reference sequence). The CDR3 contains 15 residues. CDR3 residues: CASSPRVWGFDEQFF. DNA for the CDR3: TGTGCCAGCAGTCCCCGGGTCTGGGGTTTTGATGAGCAGTTCTTC.